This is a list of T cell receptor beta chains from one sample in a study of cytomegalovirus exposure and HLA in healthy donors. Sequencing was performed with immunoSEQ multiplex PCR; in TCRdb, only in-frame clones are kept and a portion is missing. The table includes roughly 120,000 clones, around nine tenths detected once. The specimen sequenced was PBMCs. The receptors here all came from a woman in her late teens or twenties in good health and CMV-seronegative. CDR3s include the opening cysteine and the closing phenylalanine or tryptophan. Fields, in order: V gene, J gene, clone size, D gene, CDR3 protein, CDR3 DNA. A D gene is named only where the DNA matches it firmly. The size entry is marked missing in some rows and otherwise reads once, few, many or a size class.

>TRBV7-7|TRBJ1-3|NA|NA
CASSQTQGSGNTIYF
TGTGCCAGCAGCCAAACCCAGGGCTCTGGAAACACCATATATTTT
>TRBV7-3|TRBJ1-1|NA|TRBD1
CASSLSGGPMNTEAFF
TGTGCCAGCAGCTTATCAGGGGGCCCCATGAACACTGAAGCTTTCTTT
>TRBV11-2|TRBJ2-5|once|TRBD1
CASSHGTGVAETQYF
TGTGCCAGCAGTCATGGGACAGGGGTTGCAGAGACCCAGTACTTC
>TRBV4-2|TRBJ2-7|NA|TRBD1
CASSQVGQGSKQYF
TGTGCCAGCAGCCAAGTGGGACAGGGGAGTAAGCAGTACTTC
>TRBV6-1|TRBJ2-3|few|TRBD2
CASSEGGGRAADTQYF
TGTGCCAGCAGTGAAGGGGGCGGGAGGGCCGCAGATACGCAGTATTTT
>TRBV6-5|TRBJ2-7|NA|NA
CASSYSGGLGEQYF
TGTGCCAGCAGTTACTCGGGGGGGCTGGGGGAGCAGTACTTC
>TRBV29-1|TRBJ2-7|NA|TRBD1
CSVGQGTGVEQYF
TGCAGCGTTGGACAGGGGACAGGGGTCGAGCAGTACTTC
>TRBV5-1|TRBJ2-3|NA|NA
CASSFWGRDTQYF
TGCGCCAGCAGCTTTTGGGGGCGGGATACGCAGTATTTT
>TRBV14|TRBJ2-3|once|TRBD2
CASSQWTLATDTQYF
TGTGCCAGCAGCCAATGGACACTAGCGACAGATACGCAGTATTTT
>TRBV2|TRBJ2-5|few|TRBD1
CASSERTGGQTQYF
TGTGCCAGCAGTGAGCGGACAGGGGGGCAGACCCAGTACTTC
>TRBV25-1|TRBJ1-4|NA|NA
CASSVLGEGINEKLFF
TGTGCCAGCAGTGTCCTGGGGGAGGGAATTAATGAAAAACTGTTTTTT
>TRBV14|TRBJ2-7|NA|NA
CASSLQRYEQYF
TGTGCCAGCAGCCTCCAGAGGTACGAGCAGTACTTC
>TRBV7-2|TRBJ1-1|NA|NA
CASSLQSGDTEAFF
TGTGCCAGCAGCTTACAATCGGGGGACACTGAAGCTTTCTTT
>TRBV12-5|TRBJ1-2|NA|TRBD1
CASGPRDSYVNYGYTF
TGTGCTAGTGGGCCCCGGGACAGCTACGTTAACTATGGCTACACCTTC
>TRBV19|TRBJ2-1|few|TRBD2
CASSSGRGNEQFF
TGTGCCAGTAGTAGCGGGAGGGGCAATGAGCAGTTCTTC
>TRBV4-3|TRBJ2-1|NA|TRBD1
CASSLDRVSSYNEQFF
TGCGCCAGCAGCCTCGACAGGGTTAGCTCCTACAATGAGCAGTTCTTC
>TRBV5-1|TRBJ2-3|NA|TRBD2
CASSLLAGGVTDTQYF
TGCGCCAGCAGCCTATTAGCGGGAGGGGTCACAGATACGCAGTATTTT
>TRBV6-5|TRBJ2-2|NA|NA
CASSSPGTFTGELFF
TGTGCCAGCAGTTCCCCCGGGACATTCACCGGGGAGCTGTTTTTT
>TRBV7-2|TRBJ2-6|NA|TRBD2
CATGGGSGANVLTF
TGTGCCACCGGGGGGGGCTCTGGGGCCAACGTCCTGACTTTC
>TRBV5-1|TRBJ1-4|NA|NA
CASSLDRQATNEKLFF
TGCGCCAGCAGCTTGGACAGACAAGCAACTAATGAAAAACTGTTTTTT
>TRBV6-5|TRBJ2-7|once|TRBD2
CASSRTGTSGDEQYF
TGTGCCAGCAGCAGAACCGGGACTAGCGGAGACGAGCAGTACTTC
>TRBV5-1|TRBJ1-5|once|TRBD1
CASSIRTGIQPQHF
TGCGCCAGCAGCATACGGACAGGGATTCAGCCCCAGCATTTT
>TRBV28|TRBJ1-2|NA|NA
CASSWPGGYGYTF
TGTGCCAGCAGTTGGCCCGGAGGGTATGGCTACACCTTC
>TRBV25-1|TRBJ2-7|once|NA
CASSDSRADEQYF
TGTGCCAGCAGTGATAGCAGGGCAGACGAGCAGTACTTC
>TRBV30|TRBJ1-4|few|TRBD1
CAWGPGQSGEKLFF
TGTGCCTGGGGGCCGGGACAGTCGGGGGAAAAACTGTTTTTT
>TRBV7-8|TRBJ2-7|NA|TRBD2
CASRLRERGRDEQYF
TGTGCCAGCAGGCTCCGTGAGCGGGGTCGTGACGAGCAGTACTTC
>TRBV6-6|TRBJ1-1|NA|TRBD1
CASSPRGLHTEAFF
TGTGCCAGCAGTCCCAGGGGGCTGCACACTGAAGCTTTCTTT
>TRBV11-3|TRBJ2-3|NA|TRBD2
CASSLSGRSTDTQYF
TGTGCCAGCAGCTTGAGCGGGAGGAGCACAGATACGCAGTATTTT
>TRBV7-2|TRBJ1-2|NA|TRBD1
CASSNYLTGGSYGYTF
TGTGCCAGCAGCAATTACTTGACAGGGGGCTCCTATGGCTACACCTTC
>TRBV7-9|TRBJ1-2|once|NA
CASSRQDSANYGYTF
TGTGCCAGCAGCCGGCAGGACAGCGCAAACTATGGCTACACCTTC
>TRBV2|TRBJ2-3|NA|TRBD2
CASKLAGADTQYF
TGTGCCAGCAAATTAGCGGGAGCAGATACGCAGTATTTT
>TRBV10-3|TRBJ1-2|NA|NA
CAISEKYSTNYGYTF
TGTGCCATCAGTGAGAAGTACAGTACTAACTATGGCTACACCTTC
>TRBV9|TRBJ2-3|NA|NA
CASSVEDGVGDTQYF
TGTGCCAGCAGCGTTGAAGACGGGGTGGGGGATACGCAGTATTTT
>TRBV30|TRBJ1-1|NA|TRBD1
CAWSTPLDRVGTEAFF
TGTGCCTGGAGCACCCCACTGGACAGGGTGGGCACTGAAGCTTTCTTT
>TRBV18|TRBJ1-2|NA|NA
CASSPSPGLGYGYTF
TGTGCCAGCTCACCCAGTCCGGGTCTAGGCTATGGCTACACCTTC